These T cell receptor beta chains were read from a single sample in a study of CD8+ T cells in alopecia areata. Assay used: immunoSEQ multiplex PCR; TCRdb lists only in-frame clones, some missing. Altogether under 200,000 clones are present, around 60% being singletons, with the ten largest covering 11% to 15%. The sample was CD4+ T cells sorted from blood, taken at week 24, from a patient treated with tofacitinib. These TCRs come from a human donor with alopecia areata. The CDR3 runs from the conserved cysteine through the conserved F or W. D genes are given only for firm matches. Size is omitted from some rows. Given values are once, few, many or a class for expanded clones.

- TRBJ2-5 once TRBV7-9 CASSFGEGRTQYF TGTGCCAGCAGCTTTGGGGAAGGACGGACCCAGTACTTC
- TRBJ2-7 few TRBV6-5 CASSTVGQNEQYF TGTGCCAGCAGTACCGTTGGACAGAACGAGCAGTACTTC
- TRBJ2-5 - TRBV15 CATSRDFKTQYF TGTGCCACCAGCAGAGATTTTAAGACCCAGTACTTC
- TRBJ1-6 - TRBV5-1 CASSLQDLDSPLHF TGCGCCAGCAGCTTACAGGACCTGGATTCACCCCTCCACTTT
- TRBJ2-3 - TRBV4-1 CASSQVPDTQYF TGCGCCAGCAGCCAAGTCCCAGATACGCAGTATTTT
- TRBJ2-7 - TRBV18 CASSPRSRGGDEQYF TGTGCCAGCTCACCACGATCCAGGGGTGGCGACGAGCAGTACTTC
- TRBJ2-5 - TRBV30 CAWSVLVGETQYF TGTGCCTGGAGTGTACTAGTTGGGGAGACCCAGTACTTC
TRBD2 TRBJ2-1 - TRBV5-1 CASSSGTSAGYNEQFF TGCGCCAGCAGCTCCGGGACTAGCGCCGGATACAATGAGCAGTTCTTC
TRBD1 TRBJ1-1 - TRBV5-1 CASSLYSGGLGTEAFF TGCGCCAGCAGCCTCTATTCAGGGGGCTTGGGCACTGAAGCTTTCTTT
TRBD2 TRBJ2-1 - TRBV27 CASSDPGLNNEQFF TGTGCCAGCAGCGATCCGGGACTAAACAATGAGCAGTTCTTC
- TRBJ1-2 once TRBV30 CAWIGSRGYGYTF TGTGCCTGGATAGGGTCCCGAGGCTATGGCTACACCTTC
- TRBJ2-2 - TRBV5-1 CASSLETGYTGELFF TGCGCCAGCAGCTTGGAGACAGGATACACCGGGGAGCTGTTTTTT
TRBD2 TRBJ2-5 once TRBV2 CANQRGTSGPIQETQYF TGTGCCAATCAGAGGGGGACTAGCGGACCTATCCAAGAGACCCAGTACTTC
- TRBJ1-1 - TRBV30 CAWSSPGWTFF TGTGCCTGGAGTTCACCAGGCTGGACTTTCTTT
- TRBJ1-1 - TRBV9 CASSVDGQLNTEAFF TGTGCCAGCAGCGTAGATGGACAGTTGAACACTGAAGCTTTCTTT
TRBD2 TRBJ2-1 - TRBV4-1 CASSHPRPLAGYNEQFF TGCGCCAGCAGCCATCCAAGGCCGCTAGCGGGATACAATGAGCAGTTCTTC
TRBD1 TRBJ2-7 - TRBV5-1 CASTLNLQGGEQYF TGCGCCAGCACCCTCAACCTACAGGGGGGCGAGCAGTACTTC
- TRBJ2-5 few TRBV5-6 CASSLGVGGETQYF TGTGCCAGCAGCTTGGGGGTCGGAGGAGAGACCCAGTACTTC
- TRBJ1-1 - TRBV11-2 CASSLIVGLTEAFF TGTGCCAGCAGCTTGATTGTAGGGTTGACTGAAGCTTTCTTT
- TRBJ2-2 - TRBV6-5 CASSYGSGRSGELFF TGTGCCAGCAGTTACGGGTCGGGAAGGTCCGGGGAGCTGTTTTTT
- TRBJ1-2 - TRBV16 CASSQSSGFNYGYTF TGTGCCAGCAGCCAATCTTCGGGATTCAACTATGGCTACACCTTC
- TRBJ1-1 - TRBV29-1 CSVGPKANTEAFF TGCAGCGTTGGCCCCAAGGCTAACACTGAAGCTTTCTTT
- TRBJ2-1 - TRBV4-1 CASSQGAGQFF TGCGCCAGCAGCCAAGGAGCTGGACAGTTCTTC
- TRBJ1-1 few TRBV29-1 CSVERRAMNTEAFF TGCAGCGTTGAACGTAGGGCAATGAACACTGAAGCTTTCTTT
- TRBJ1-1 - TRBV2 CASTLTGFGNTEAFF TGTGCCAGCACTTTGACAGGATTTGGGAACACTGAAGCTTTCTTT